This TCR beta chain was documented in a study of T-cell reconstitution after alpha-beta-depleted transplantation in children. Study findings and constraints: At the one-year point after transplant, T-cell counts and TCRbeta diversity were found to come mostly from T cells that had been newly produced.

Using unique molecular identifiers, the investigators prepared the TCRbeta library. TCRdb analysed the PCR reads with MiXCR anew, one entry per CDR3 protein. The sample gives about 200,000 distinct CDR3 sequences, 5.5% to 7% of which show up once; about 5% is in the top ten. The CDR3 spans 16 residues. The V gene's germline CDR1 is SQVTM and CDR2 ANQGSEA. V was cut by 1 base and J by 0 bases, with 14 bases left in between. In this sample, this clonotype turned up many times. Its antigen is unknown. This sequence originates from a girl under three years old with combined immunodeficiency, due to receive a stem cell transplant. The sample here was PBMCs, taken before TCRalphabeta/CD19-depleted stem cell transplant. V usage is TRBV29-1 and J usage is TRBJ2-3; a possible D gene is TRBD1 (6 bases). The chain's CDR3 is CSVEASGDPSTDTQYF. CDR3 nucleotides: TGCAGCGTTGAAGCCTCAGGGGACCCCAGCACAGATACGCAGTATTTT.